This entry describes one T cell receptor (beta chain). V gave up 2 bases and J gave up 8 bases, with 15 bases separating them. From germline, CDR1 is MDHEN and CDR2 SYDVKM. The CDR3 is 14 residues long. The data were taken from a study of cytomegalovirus exposure and HLA in healthy donors. PCR primers comprised 60 Vbeta and 13 Jbeta primers. Sequencing was performed with immunoSEQ multiplex PCR; in TCRdb, only in-frame clones are kept and a portion is missing. In the table there are under 200,000 clones, around 79% of which are singletons. The sequence came from a woman aged 50 to 65 in good health and CMV-seronegative. The sequenced sample was PBMCs. This sequence joins TRBV28 and TRBJ1-2; D gene ambiguous. CDR3 residues: CASSLPPPGVGYTF. Here the CDR3 DNA reads TGTGCCAGCAGTTTACCTCCCCCCGGGGTAGGCTACACCTTC.